This T cell receptor (beta chain) was captured by sequencing in a study of blood T cell repertoires in COVID-19. Study background: The study drew acute and convalescent COVID-19 samples from the United States, Italy and Spain. Sample material is recorded as cDNA or gDNA derived from T cells, B-cell-depleted T cells, or PBMCs.

Participants spanned ages about 18 to 100 years and resided in 20 to 30 US areas. Recovered Cohort 3 donors showed two negative PCRs, clearance, or symptom resolution. TCRdb's table, derived via immunoSEQ multiplex PCR, lists solely in-frame clones and lacks some. The repertoire holds 450,000 to 600,000 clones, with roughly 87% as singletons. The CDR3 sequence is 17 residues long. V shed 4 bases, J shed 1 base, and the junction held 3 bases outside the gene matches. Germline CDR1 KGHDR, CDR2 SFDVKD. This TCR was recovered from a woman aged 18-29 years who had recovered from COVID-19. Material for sequencing was PBMCs or T cells enriched from blood (not recorded which). The chain joins TRBV24-1 to TRBJ2-3; 14 nucleotides agree with TRBD2. CDR3 residues: CATSDTGLAGGTDTQYF. Here the CDR3 DNA reads TGTGCCACCAGTGACACGGGACTAGCGGGGGGCACAGATACGCAGTATTTT.